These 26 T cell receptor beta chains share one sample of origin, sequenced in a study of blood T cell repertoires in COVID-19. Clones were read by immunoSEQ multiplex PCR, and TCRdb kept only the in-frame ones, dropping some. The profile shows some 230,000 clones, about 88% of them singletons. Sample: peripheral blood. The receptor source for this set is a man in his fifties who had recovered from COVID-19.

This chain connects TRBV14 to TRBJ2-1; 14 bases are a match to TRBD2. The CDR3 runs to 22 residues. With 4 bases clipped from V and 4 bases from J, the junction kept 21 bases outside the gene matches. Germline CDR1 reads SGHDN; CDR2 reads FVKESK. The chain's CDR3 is CASSPRYSTSGRGTRRYNEQFF. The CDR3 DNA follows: TGTGCCAGCAGCCCTCGTTACTCGACTAGCGGGAGGGGGACACGCCGTTACAATGAGCAGTTCTTC.

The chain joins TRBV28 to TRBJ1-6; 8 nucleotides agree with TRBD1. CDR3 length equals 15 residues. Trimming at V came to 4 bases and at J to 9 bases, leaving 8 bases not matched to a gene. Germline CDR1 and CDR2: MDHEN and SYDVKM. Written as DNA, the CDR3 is TGTGCCAGCAGTTACGCGGACAGGGACGGTTCACCCCTCCACTTT. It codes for CASSYADRDGSPLHF.

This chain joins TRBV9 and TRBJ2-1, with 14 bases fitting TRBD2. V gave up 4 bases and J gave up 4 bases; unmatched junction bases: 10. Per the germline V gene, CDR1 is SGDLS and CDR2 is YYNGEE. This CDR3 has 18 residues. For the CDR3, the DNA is TGTGCCAGCAGCCCCGGACTAGCGGGAGGCTCTTTATACAATGAGCAGTTCTTC. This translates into CASSPGLAGGSLYNEQFF.

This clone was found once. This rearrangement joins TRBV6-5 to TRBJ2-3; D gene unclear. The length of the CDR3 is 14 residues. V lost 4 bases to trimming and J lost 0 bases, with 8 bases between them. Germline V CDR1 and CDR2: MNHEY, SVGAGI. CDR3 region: CASSSTVSTDTQYF. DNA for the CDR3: TGTGCCAGCAGTTCAACGGTGAGCACAGATACGCAGTATTTT.

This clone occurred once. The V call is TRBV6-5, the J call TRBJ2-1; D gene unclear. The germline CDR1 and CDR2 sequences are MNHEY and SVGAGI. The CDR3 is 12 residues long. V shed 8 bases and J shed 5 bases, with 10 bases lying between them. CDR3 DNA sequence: TGTGCCAGCTATGTTCAGAACAATGAGCAGTTCTTC. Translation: CASYVQNNEQFF.

The CDR3 DNA follows: TGCGCCAGCAGCTTGGTAAACTCTTACGAGCAGTACTTC. Translated: CASSLVNSYEQYF. V gene TRBV5-1 combines with J gene TRBJ2-7, with no clear D. With 0 bases removed from V and 4 bases from J, the gap between germline ends came to 8 bases. Germline lookup yields CDR1 SGHRS and CDR2 YFSETQ. This CDR3 comprises 13 residues. The complete variable domain, with remaining parts taken from reference TRBV5-1 and TRBJ2-7, reads KAGVTQTPRYLIKTRGQQVTLSCSPISGHRSVSWYQQTPGQGLQFLFEYFSETQRNKGNFPGRFSGRQFSNSRSEMNVSTLELGDSALYLCASSLVNSYEQYFGPGTRLTVT.

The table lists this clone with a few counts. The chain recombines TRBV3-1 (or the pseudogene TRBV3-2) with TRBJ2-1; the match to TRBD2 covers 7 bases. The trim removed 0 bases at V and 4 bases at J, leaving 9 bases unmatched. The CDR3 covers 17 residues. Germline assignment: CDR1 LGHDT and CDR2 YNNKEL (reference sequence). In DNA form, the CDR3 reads TGTGCCAGCAGCCAAGATCGTCCTAGCGGAGGGTACAATGAGCAGTTCTTC. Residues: CASSQDRPSGGYNEQFF.

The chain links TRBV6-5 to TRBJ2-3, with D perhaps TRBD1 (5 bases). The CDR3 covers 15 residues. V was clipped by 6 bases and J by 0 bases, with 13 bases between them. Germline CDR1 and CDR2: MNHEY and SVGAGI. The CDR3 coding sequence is TGTGCCAGCAGCCTCAGGGCTGCTAGCACAGATACGCAGTATTTT. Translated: CASSLRAASTDTQYF.

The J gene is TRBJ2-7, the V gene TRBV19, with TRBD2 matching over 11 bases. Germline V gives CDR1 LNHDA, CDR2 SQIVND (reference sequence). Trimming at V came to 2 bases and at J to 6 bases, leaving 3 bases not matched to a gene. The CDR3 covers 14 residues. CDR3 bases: TGTGCCAGTAGTATAACTAGCGGGAGTGGCGAGCAGTACTTC. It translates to CASSITSGSGEQYF.

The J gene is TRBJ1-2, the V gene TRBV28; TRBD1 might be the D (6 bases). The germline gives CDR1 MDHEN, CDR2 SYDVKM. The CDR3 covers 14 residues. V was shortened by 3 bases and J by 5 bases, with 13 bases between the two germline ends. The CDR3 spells CASSLWAGVYGYTF. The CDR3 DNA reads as TGTGCCAGCAGTTTGTGGGCAGGGGTATATGGCTACACCTTC.

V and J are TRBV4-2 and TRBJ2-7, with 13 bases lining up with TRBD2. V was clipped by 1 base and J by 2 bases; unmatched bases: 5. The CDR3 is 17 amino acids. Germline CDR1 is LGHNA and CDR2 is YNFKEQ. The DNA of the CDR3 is TGTGCCAGCAGCCAAGGACTAGCGGGAGGACCCCCCTACGAGCAGTACTTC. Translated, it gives CASSQGLAGGPPYEQYF.

The CDR3 DNA follows: TGTGCCAGCAGGGCACTAGCGAACACCGGGGAGCTGTTTTTT. Translated, it gives CASRALANTGELFF. The V and J genes are TRBV6-5 and TRBJ2-2; maybe TRBD2 (5 bases). From germline, CDR1 is MNHEY and CDR2 SVGAGI. CDR3 length: 14 amino acids. Between the trimmed V and J ends, which lost 6 bases and 0 bases, there was a span of 8 bases.

This CDR3 is CASSLGASNNEQFF. In nucleotides, the CDR3 is TGTGCCAGCAGCTTGGGGGCTAGCAACAATGAGCAGTTCTTC. The gene calls are TRBV7-2 and TRBJ2-1, with a weak D call TRBD1 (6 bases). Trimming pared 3 bases from V and 5 bases from J, leaving 11 bases between. Germline CDR1 reads SGHTA; CDR2 reads FQGNSA. This CDR3 is 14 amino acids long.

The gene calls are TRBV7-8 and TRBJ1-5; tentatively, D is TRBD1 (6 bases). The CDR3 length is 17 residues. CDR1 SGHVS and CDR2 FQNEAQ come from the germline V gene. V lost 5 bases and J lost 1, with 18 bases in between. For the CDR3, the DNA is TGTGCCAGCAGCCCGGCCGGACAGTTGTGGAGCAATCAGCCCCAGCATTTT. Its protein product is CASSPAGQLWSNQPQHF.

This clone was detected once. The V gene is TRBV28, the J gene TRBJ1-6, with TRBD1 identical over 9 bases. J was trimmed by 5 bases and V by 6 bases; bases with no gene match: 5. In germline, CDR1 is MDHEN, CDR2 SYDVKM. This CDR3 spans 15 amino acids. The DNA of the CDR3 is TGTGCCAGCAGCCCCGGGGACAGGGATAATTCACCCCTCCACTTT. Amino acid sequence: CASSPGDRDNSPLHF.

CDR3 residues: CASSPLDVSGGKSYGYTF. The DNA of the CDR3 is TGTGCCAGCTCACCACTAGACGTGTCAGGGGGGAAGAGCTATGGCTACACCTTC. V is TRBV18 and J is TRBJ1-2; 7 nucleotides line up with TRBD1. Germline CDR1 KGHSH, CDR2 LQKENI. The J segment lost 4 bases and the V segment lost 1 base, leaving 15 bases of the junction unmatched. This CDR3 region has 18 residues.

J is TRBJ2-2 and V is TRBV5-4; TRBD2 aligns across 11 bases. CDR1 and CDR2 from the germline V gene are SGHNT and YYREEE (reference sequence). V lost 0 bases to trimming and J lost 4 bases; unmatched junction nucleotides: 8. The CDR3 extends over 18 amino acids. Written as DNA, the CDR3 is TGTGCCAGCAGCTTGGGGACTAGCGGGCGTCGTGGCACCGGGGAGCTGTTTTTT. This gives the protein CASSLGTSGRRGTGELFF.

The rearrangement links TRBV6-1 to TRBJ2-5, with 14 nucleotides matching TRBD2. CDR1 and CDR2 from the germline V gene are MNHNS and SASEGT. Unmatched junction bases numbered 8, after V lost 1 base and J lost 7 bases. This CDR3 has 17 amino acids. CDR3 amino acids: CASSEGGTSGRTGTQYF. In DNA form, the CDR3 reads TGTGCCAGCAGTGAAGGGGGGACTAGCGGGAGAACAGGGACCCAGTACTTC.

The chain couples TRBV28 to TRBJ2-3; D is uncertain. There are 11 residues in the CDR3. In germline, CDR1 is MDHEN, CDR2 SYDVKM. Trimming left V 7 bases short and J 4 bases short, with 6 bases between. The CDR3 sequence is CASIHADTQYF. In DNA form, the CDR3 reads TGTGCCAGCATACACGCAGATACGCAGTATTTT.

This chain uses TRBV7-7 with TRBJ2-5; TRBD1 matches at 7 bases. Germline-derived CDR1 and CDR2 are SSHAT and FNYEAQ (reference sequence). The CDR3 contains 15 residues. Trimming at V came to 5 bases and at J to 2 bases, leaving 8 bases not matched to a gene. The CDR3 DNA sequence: TGTGCCAGCAGCGTAGGGACAGTGACACAAGAGACCCAGTACTTC. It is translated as CASSVGTVTQETQYF.

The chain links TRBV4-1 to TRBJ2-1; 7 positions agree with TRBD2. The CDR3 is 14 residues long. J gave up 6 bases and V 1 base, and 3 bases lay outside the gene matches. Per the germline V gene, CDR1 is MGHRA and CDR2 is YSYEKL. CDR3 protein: CASSQGAGINEQFF. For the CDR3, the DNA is TGCGCCAGCAGCCAAGGAGCGGGGATCAATGAGCAGTTCTTC.

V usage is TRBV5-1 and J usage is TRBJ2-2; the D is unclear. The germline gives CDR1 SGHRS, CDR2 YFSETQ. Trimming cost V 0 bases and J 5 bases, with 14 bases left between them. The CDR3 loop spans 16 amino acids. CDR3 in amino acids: CASSLVERQPTGELFF. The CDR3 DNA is TGCGCCAGCAGCTTGGTGGAGCGCCAACCTACCGGGGAGCTGTTTTTT.

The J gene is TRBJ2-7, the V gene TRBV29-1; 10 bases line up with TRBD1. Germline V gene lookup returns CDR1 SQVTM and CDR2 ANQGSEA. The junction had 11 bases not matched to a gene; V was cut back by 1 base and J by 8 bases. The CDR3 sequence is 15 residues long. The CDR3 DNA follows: TGCAGCGTTGAAGCGCAGGACAGGGGGGTCTTCCAGCAGTACTTC. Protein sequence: CSVEAQDRGVFQQYF.

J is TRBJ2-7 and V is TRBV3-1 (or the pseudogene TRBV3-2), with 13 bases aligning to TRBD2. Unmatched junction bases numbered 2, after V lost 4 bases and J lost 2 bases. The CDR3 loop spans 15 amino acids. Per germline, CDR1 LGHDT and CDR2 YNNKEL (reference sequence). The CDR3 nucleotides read TGTGCCAGCAGCCCCGGGACTAGCGGGGCCTACGAGCAGTACTTC. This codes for CASSPGTSGAYEQYF.

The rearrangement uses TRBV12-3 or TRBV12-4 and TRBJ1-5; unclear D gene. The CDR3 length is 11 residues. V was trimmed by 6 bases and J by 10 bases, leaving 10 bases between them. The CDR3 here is CASSLSSPQHF. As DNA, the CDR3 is TGTGCCAGCAGCCTCTCTTCTCCCCAGCATTTT.

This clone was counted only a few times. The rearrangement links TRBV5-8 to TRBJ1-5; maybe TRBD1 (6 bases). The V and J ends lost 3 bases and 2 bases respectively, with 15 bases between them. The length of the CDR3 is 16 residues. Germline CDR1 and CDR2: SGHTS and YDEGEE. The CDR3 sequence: CASSSTQGRRNQPQHF. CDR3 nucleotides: TGTGCCAGCAGCTCAACACAGGGTAGGCGCAATCAGCCCCAGCATTTT. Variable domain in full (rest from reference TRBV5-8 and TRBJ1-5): EAGVTQSPTHLIKTRGQQATLRCSPISGHTSVYWYQQALGLGLQFLLWYDEGEERNRGNFPPRFSGRQFPNYSSELNVNALELEDSALYLCASSSTQGRRNQPQHFGDGTRLSIL.